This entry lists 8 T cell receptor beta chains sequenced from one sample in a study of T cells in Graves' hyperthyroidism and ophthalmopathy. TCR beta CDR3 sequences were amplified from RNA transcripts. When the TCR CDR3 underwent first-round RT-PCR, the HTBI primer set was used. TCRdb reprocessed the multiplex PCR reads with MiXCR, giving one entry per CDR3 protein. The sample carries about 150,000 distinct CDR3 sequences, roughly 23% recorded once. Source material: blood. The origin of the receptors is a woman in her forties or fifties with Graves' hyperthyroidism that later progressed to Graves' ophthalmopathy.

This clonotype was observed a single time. The CDR3 sequence is CASSEVTGISYNEQFF. The CDR3, as DNA: TGTGCCAGCAGTGAAGTCACAGGGATCTCCTACAATGAGCAGTTCTTC. The genes are TRBV25-1 and TRBJ2-1, with a weak D call TRBD1 (6 bases). Trimming took off 2 bases at V and 0 bases at J, with 11 bases between the two ends. CDR3 length: 16 residues. Germline CDR1 reads MGHDK; CDR2 reads SYGVNS.

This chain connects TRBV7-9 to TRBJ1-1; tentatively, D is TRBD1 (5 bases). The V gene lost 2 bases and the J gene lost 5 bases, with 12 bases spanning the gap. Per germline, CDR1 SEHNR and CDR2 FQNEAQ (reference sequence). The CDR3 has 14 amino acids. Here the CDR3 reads CASSLIGVGTEAFF. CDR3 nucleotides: TGTGCCAGCAGCTTAATAGGGGTTGGGACTGAAGCTTTCTTT.

The CDR3: CASSFPGQQETQYF. CDR3 nucleotides: TGCGCCAGCAGCTTTCCGGGACAACAAGAGACCCAGTACTTC. The V call is TRBV4-1, the J call TRBJ2-5, with D possibly matching TRBD1 (6 bases). The CDR3 consists of 14 residues. Germline values: CDR1 MGHRA, CDR2 YSYEKL. V lost 5 bases and J lost 2, with 12 bases in between.

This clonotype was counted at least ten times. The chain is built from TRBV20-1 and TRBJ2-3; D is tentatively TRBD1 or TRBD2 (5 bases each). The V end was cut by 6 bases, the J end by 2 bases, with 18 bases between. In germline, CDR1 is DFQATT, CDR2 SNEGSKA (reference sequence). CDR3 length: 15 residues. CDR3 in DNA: TGCAGTGCCGCCAAAAGGGACGGAAACACAGATACGCAGTATTTT. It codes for CSAAKRDGNTDTQYF.

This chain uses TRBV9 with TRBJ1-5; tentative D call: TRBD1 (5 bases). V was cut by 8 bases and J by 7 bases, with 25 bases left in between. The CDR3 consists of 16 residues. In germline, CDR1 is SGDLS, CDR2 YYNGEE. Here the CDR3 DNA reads TGTGCCAGTCTGGGGGGAGGGTCGGATGGTTTGCAGCCCCAGCATTTT. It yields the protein CASLGGGSDGLQPQHF.

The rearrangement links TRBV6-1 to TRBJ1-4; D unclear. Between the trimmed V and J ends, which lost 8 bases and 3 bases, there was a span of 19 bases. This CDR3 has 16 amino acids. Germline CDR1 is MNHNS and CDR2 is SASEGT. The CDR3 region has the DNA TGTGCCAGCCGGGAATGGGGTTTCGGGGCTAATGAAAAACTGTTTTTT. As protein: CASREWGFGANEKLFF.

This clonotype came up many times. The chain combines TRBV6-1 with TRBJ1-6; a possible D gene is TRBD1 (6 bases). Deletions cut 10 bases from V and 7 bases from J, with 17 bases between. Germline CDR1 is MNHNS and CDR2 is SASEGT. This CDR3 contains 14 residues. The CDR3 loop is CATHSFQGNSPLHF. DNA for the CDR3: TGTGCCACCCACTCATTCCAGGGGAATTCACCCCTCCACTTT.

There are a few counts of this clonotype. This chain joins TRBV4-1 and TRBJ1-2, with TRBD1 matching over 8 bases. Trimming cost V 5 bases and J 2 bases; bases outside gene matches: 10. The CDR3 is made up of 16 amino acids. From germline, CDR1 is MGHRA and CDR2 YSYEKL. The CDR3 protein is CASSYTRDRKNYGYTF. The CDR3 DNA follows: TGCGCCAGCAGCTACACCCGGGACAGGAAAAACTATGGCTACACCTTC.